This TCR beta chain appears in the sequencing data of a study of T cells in Graves' hyperthyroidism and ophthalmopathy. Diagnosis of hyperthyroidism was new in patients aged 18 to 65, and its duration was under 2 months. Amplification of TCR beta CDR3 regions was performed using RNA transcripts as template. HTBI primers were used for first-round RT-PCR of the TCR CDR3. TCRdb reprocessed the multiplex PCR reads via MiXCR and lists one record per CDR3 protein. This table has 540,000 or so distinct CDR3 sequences, 15% to 19% appearing once. Germline lookup yields CDR1 SGDLS and CDR2 YYNGEE. V lost 4 bases and J 10 bases, leaving 12 bases between the germline ends. CDR3 size: 13 residues.

The specimen was blood. This rearrangement joins TRBV9 to TRBJ1-6; D is ambiguous. The sequence was collected from a woman in her 30s with Graves' hyperthyroidism. This CDR3 is CASSKAQSSPLHF. Written as DNA, the CDR3 is TGTGCCAGCAGCAAAGCCCAATCCTCACCCCTCCACTTT.